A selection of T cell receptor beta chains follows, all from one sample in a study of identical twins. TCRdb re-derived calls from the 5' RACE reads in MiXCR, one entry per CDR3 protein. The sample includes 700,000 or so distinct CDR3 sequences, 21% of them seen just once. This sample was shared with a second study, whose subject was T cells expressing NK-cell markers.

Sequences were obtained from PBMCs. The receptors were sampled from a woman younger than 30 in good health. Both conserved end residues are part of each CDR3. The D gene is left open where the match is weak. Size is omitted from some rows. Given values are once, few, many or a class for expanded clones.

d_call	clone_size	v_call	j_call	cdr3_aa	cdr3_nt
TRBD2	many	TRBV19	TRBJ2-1	CASSLLALTYNEQFF	TGTGCCAGTAGTCTACTAGCGTTGACCTACAATGAGCAGTTCTTC
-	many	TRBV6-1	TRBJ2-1	CASSGPGPSRSSYNEQFF	TGTGCCAGCAGCGGACCAGGACCCTCCAGGAGCTCCTACAATGAGCAGTTCTTC
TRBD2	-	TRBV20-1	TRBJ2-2	CSARVPGLVSGELFF	TGCAGTGCTAGAGTTCCGGGACTAGTTTCCGGGGAGCTGTTTTTT
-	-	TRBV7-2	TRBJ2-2	CASSLAFRRLESGELFF	TGTGCCAGCAGCTTAGCGTTCAGGCGCCTTGAGTCCGGGGAGCTGTTTTTT
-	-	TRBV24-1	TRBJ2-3	CATSDAASTDTQYF	TGTGCCACCAGTGATGCGGCCAGCACAGATACGCAGTATTTT
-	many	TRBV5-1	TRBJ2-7	CASKRGPQDEQYF	TGCGCCAGCAAGCGCGGACCCCAAGACGAGCAGTACTTC
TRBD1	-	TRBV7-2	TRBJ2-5	CASSRTGPGSQYF	TGTGCCAGCAGCCGGACAGGGCCCGGGTCCCAGTACTTC
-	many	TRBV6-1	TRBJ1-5	CASSPSGSGLRNQPQHF	TGTGCCAGCAGTCCTAGTGGCTCGGGGCTACGGAATCAGCCCCAGCATTTT
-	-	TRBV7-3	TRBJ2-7	CASSLKRENEQYF	TGTGCCAGCAGCTTAAAGAGGGAGAACGAGCAGTACTTC
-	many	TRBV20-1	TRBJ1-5	CSAPDRLYGNQPQHF	TGCAGTGCTCCCGACAGACTATACGGCAATCAGCCCCAGCATTTT
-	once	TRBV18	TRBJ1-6	CASSPFGGDNSPLHF	TGTGCCAGCTCACCATTTGGGGGTGATAATTCACCCCTCCACTTT
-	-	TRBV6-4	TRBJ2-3	CASSDNTDTQYF	TGTGCCAGCAGTGACAATACAGATACGCAGTATTTT
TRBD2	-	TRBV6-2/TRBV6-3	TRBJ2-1	CASTVAGDSYNEQFF	TGTGCCAGCACCGTAGCGGGAGATTCCTACAATGAGCAGTTCTTC
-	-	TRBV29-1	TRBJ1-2	CSVVRQNYGYTF	TGCAGCGTTGTTCGTCAGAACTATGGCTACACCTTC
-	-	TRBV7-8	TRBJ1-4	CASSRGDWEKLFF	TGTGCCAGCAGTCGAGGGGATTGGGAAAAACTGTTTTTT
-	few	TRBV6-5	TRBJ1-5	CASSYDGLSNQPQHF	TGTGCCAGCAGTTATGATGGCTTGAGCAATCAGCCCCAGCATTTT
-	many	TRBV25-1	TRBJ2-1	CASSLHRDTNNEQFF	TGTGCCAGCAGTCTCCACCGGGACACCAACAATGAGCAGTTCTTC
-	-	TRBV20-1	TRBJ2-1	CSARDQSRLWGNEQFF	TGCAGTGCTAGAGATCAATCCCGGCTATGGGGCAATGAGCAGTTCTTC